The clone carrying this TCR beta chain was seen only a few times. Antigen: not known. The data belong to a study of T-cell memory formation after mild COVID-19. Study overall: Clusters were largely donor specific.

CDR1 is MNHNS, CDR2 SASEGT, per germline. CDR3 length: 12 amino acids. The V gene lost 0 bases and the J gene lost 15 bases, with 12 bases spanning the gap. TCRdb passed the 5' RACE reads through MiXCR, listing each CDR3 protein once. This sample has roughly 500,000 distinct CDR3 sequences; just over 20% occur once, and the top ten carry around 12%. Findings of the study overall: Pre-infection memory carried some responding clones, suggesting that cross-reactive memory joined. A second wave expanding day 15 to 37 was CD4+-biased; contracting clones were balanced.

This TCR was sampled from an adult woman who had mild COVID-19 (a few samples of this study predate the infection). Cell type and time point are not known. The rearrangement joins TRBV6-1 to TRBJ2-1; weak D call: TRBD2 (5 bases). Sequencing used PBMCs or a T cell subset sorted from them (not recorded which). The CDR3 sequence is CASSEALSRGFF. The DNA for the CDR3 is TGTGCCAGCAGTGAAGCGCTTAGCCGGGGGTTCTTC.